This entry lists 15 T cell receptor beta chains sequenced from one sample in a study of cytomegalovirus exposure and HLA in healthy donors. PCR primers comprised 60 Vbeta and 13 Jbeta primers. Measured with immunoSEQ multiplex PCR; TCRdb has only the in-frame clones, and not every one. The sample table sets out about 140,000 clones. The sequenced sample was PBMCs. The receptor source for this set is a man in his forties in good health and CMV-seronegative.

The CDR3 DNA sequence: TGTGCCAGCAGCGTCTCAGGGATCACCGGGGAGCTGTTTTTT. Protein product: CASSVSGITGELFF. The V gene is TRBV9, the J gene TRBJ2-2, with a weak D call TRBD1 (5 bases). V lost 2 bases and J 4 bases, leaving 9 bases between the germline ends. The CDR3 has 14 amino acids. Per the germline V gene, CDR1 is SGDLS and CDR2 is YYNGEE.

The V call is TRBV9, the J call TRBJ1-3, with D possibly matching TRBD1 (5 bases). The CDR3 covers 14 residues. Looked up from germline, CDR1 is SGDLS and CDR2 is YYNGEE. Trimming pared 5 bases from V and 3 bases from J, leaving 12 bases between. The DNA for the CDR3 is TGTGCCAGCAGTTCACAGGTCGGTGGAAACACCATATATTTT. Protein sequence: CASSSQVGGNTIYF. Together with reference TRBV9 and TRBJ1-3, the CDR3 gives the full variable domain: DSGVTQTPKHLITATGQRVTLRCSPRSGDLSVYWYQQSLDQGLQFLIQYYNGEERAKGNILERFSAQQFPDLHSELNLSSLELGDSALYFCASSSQVGGNTIYFGEGSWLTVV.

The chain combines TRBV5-6 with TRBJ2-7, with D possibly TRBD1 on 5 matching bases. V lost 1 base and J 7 bases, leaving 15 bases between the germline ends. This CDR3 has 14 residues. Germline CDR1 and CDR2: SGHDT and YYEEEE. CDR3 loop: CASSLSSRVREQYF. CDR3 nucleotide sequence: TGTGCCAGCAGCTTGTCTTCCAGGGTCCGGGAGCAGTACTTC.

V usage is TRBV4-2 and J usage is TRBJ1-2; D is uncertain. The germline CDR1 and CDR2 sequences are LGHNA and YNFKEQ. With 5 bases removed from V and 4 bases from J, the gap between germline ends came to 14 bases. This CDR3 is 14 amino acids long. CDR3 sequence (DNA): TGTGCCAGCAGCATCGGGAACCTTGGCTATGGCTACACCTTC. Protein sequence: CASSIGNLGYGYTF.

V gene TRBV6-1 combines with J gene TRBJ1-2, with 9 nucleotides matching TRBD1. With 0 bases clipped from V and 12 bases from J, the junction kept 8 bases outside the gene matches. The germline V gene has CDR1 MNHNS and CDR2 SASEGT. This CDR3 comprises 14 residues. CDR3 in DNA: TGTGCCAGCAGTGAAGCAGCGACAGGGGGGCAGCACACCTTC. Protein sequence: CASSEAATGGQHTF.

The chain has TRBV5-1 and TRBJ1-4; unclear D gene. CDR1 and CDR2 from the germline V gene are SGHRS and YFSETQ. Trimming removed 0 bases from V and 4 bases from J, with 7 bases in between. The CDR3 runs to 14 residues. CDR3 DNA: TGCGCCAGCAGCTTGGGCAGTGGTAATGAAAAACTGTTTTTT. Protein: CASSLGSGNEKLFF.

The rearrangement links TRBV6-1 to TRBJ1-1, with D maybe TRBD1 (6 bases). Trimming left V 4 bases short and J 6 bases short, with 18 bases between. This CDR3 is 15 amino acids long. CDR1 MNHNS and CDR2 SASEGT come from the germline V gene. CDR3 DNA: TGTGCCAGCAGTGCGCGGGGGGCGGTGGGCGCTGAAGCTTTCTTT. It is translated as CASSARGAVGAEAFF.

This chain connects TRBV11-1 to TRBJ2-7, with D possibly matching TRBD2 (5 bases). Germline-derived CDR1 and CDR2 are SGHAT and FQDESV (reference sequence). This CDR3 has 13 residues. V gave up 3 bases and J gave up 1 base, with 7 bases separating them. In DNA, the CDR3 is TGTGCCAGCAGCTTCGGCGGGTCCTACGAGCAGTACTTC. Encoded protein: CASSFGGSYEQYF.

The CDR3 loop is CASSLSKLASYNEQFF. In nucleotides, the CDR3 is TGTGCCAGCAGCTTAAGTAAACTAGCGAGCTACAATGAGCAGTTCTTC. The chain has TRBV7-9 and TRBJ2-1; 7 bases map to TRBD2. The CDR3 runs 16 residues. V lost 2 bases, J lost 3 bases, and 7 bases stayed unmatched. CDR1 SEHNR and CDR2 FQNEAQ come from the germline V gene (reference sequence).

The chain uses TRBV27 and TRBJ1-2; 9 bases match TRBD1. CDR3 length: 17 residues. The V segment lost 5 bases and the J segment 8 bases; nucleotides outside the gene matches: 18. The germline V gene encodes CDR1 MNHEY and CDR2 SMNVEV (reference sequence). The CDR3 here is CASSLTSPGTGIGGYTF. The CDR3 coding sequence is TGTGCCAGCAGTCTAACTTCTCCCGGGACAGGGATTGGAGGCTACACCTTC.

The chain recombines TRBV6-4 with TRBJ2-1; 10 nucleotides agree with TRBD2. The J segment lost 4 bases and the V segment lost 4 bases, leaving 10 bases of the junction unmatched. Germline loops: CDR1 MRHNA, CDR2 SNTAGT. The CDR3 has 17 residues. For the CDR3, the DNA is TGTGCCAGCAGTGTTCCTCCTCTAGCGGGGGCTTACAATGAGCAGTTCTTC. Translation gives CASSVPPLAGAYNEQFF.

The chain has TRBV5-8 and TRBJ2-4, with a weak D call TRBD1 (6 bases). CDR1 is SGHTS, CDR2 YDEGEE, per germline. Trimming stripped 0 bases from V and 6 bases from J, with 10 bases between. This CDR3 has 14 residues. DNA for the CDR3: TGTGCCAGCAGCTTGGCAGGGGCGTTAAACATTCAGTACTTC. It translates to CASSLAGALNIQYF. The whole variable domain, filled in from reference TRBV5-8 and TRBJ2-4, reads EAGVTQSPTHLIKTRGQQATLRCSPISGHTSVYWYQQALGLGLQFLLWYDEGEERNRGNFPPRFSGRQFPNYSSELNVNALELEDSALYLCASSLAGALNIQYFGAGTRLSVL.

The V and J genes are TRBV6-1 and TRBJ1-5, with TRBD1 matching 10 bases. In germline, CDR1 is MNHNS, CDR2 SASEGT. With 7 bases clipped from V and 3 bases from J, the junction kept 6 bases outside the gene matches. This CDR3 comprises 15 residues. CDR3 sequence: CASKLGQGDNQPQHF. DNA for the CDR3: TGTGCCAGCAAGCTAGGACAGGGGGACAATCAGCCCCAGCATTTT.

J is TRBJ2-3 and V is TRBV5-6, with TRBD2 matching 7 bases. Per the germline V gene, CDR1 is SGHDT and CDR2 is YYEEEE. The CDR3 contains 16 residues. The V gene end was trimmed by 4 bases and the J gene end by 2 bases; junction bases not matched to a gene: 10. CDR3: CASSTRLAGITDTQYF. DNA of the CDR3: TGTGCCAGCAGCACCCGACTAGCAGGTATCACAGATACGCAGTATTTT.

This chain links TRBV19 with TRBJ1-2; D remains unclear. The length of the CDR3 is 12 residues. Germline CDR1 is LNHDA and CDR2 is SQIVND (reference sequence). Trimming removed 3 bases at V and 8 bases at J, with 10 bases between. CDR3 amino acids: CASSIYRDGYTF. In DNA form, the CDR3 reads TGTGCCAGTAGTATTTACAGAGACGGCTACACCTTC.